This TCR beta chain is drawn from a study of blood T cell repertoires in COVID-19. The CDR3 is 13 amino acids. V trimming: 4 bases; J trimming: 3 bases; junction bases outside the gene matches: 6. Germline lookup yields CDR1 SQVTM and CDR2 ANQGSEA. Authors' processing steps: Amplified reference gene primers provided the basis for estimating nucleated cell counts. Assay: immunoSEQ multiplex PCR; the TCRdb copy retains only in-frame clones and omits some. The V and J calls and clone size were taken over from that table, and D and trimming were inferred from the DNA. The data contain hundreds of thousands of clones, roughly 85% of them singletons.

The TCR sequence derives from a human donor in a cohort sampled during active COVID-19. The sample comprised peripheral blood. This rearrangement joins TRBV29-1 to TRBJ2-7, with 7 bases that match TRBD1. The CDR3: CSVVLDRNYEQYF. For the CDR3, the DNA is TGCAGCGTTGTCCTGGACAGGAACTACGAGCAGTACTTC.